This T cell receptor (beta chain) came from a study of T cell repertoires in cytomegalovirus infection. Study-wide points: Dominating the ex vivo response were TCR beta clonotypes that were CMV-specific and HLA-C-restricted.

TCRdb reprocessed the reads with MiXCR, giving one entry per CDR3 protein. Of hundreds of thousands of distinct CDR3 sequences detected, roughly 31% appear once; the ten largest clones hold around 15%. A note on this clonotype: Its antigen is currently unknown.

V lost 0 bases and J lost 1, with 12 bases in between. This CDR3 comprises 16 residues. From germline, CDR1 is MNHEY and CDR2 SMNVEV (reference sequence). Sequencing was performed on cultured CD8+ T cells from PBMCs, taken from culture after CMV antigen stimulation. This receptor was taken from a human donor in good health (CMV status not recorded). Some clones in this sample may be carry-over from other donors' samples. The chain couples TRBV27 to TRBJ1-2; D may be TRBD1 (5 bases). CDR3 amino acids: CASSLSAGTLNYGYTF. The CDR3 bases are TGTGCCAGCAGTTTATCCGCAGGGACCCTTAACTATGGCTACACCTTC.